This T cell receptor beta chain emerged from a study of T cell responses to AZD1222 COVID-19 vaccine. V was shortened by 3 bases and J by 0 bases, with 8 bases between the two germline ends. From germline, CDR1 is MDHEN and CDR2 SYDVKM. The CDR3 sequence is 14 residues long. Method: immunoSEQ multiplex PCR; TCRdb's copy keeps in-frame clones and lacks some. The table has roughly 98,000 clones, around 94% seen once; the top ten hold about 13%. This specimen consisted of peripheral blood, obtained on day 0 of AZD1222 vaccination. The clonotype comes from an adult in good health. V gene TRBV28 combines with J gene TRBJ1-2, with D possibly TRBD1 on 5 matching bases. The CDR3 is CASSFGGTNYGYTF. DNA of the CDR3: TGTGCCAGCAGTTTCGGGGGAACTAACTATGGCTACACCTTC.